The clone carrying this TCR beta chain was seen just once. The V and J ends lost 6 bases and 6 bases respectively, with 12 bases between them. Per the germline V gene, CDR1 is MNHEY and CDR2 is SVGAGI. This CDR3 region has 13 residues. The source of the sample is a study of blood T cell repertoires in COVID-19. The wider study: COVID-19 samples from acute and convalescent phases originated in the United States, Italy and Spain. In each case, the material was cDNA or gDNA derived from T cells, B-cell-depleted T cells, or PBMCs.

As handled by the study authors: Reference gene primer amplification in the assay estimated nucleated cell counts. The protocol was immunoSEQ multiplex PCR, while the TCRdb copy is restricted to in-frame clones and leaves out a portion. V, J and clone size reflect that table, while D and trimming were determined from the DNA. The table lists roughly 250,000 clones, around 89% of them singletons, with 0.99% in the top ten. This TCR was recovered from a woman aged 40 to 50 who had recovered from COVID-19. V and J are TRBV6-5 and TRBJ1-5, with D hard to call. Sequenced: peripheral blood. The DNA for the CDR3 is TGTGCCAGCAGCTCCGGCCGGGGTCAGCCCCAGCATTTT. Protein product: CASSSGRGQPQHF.